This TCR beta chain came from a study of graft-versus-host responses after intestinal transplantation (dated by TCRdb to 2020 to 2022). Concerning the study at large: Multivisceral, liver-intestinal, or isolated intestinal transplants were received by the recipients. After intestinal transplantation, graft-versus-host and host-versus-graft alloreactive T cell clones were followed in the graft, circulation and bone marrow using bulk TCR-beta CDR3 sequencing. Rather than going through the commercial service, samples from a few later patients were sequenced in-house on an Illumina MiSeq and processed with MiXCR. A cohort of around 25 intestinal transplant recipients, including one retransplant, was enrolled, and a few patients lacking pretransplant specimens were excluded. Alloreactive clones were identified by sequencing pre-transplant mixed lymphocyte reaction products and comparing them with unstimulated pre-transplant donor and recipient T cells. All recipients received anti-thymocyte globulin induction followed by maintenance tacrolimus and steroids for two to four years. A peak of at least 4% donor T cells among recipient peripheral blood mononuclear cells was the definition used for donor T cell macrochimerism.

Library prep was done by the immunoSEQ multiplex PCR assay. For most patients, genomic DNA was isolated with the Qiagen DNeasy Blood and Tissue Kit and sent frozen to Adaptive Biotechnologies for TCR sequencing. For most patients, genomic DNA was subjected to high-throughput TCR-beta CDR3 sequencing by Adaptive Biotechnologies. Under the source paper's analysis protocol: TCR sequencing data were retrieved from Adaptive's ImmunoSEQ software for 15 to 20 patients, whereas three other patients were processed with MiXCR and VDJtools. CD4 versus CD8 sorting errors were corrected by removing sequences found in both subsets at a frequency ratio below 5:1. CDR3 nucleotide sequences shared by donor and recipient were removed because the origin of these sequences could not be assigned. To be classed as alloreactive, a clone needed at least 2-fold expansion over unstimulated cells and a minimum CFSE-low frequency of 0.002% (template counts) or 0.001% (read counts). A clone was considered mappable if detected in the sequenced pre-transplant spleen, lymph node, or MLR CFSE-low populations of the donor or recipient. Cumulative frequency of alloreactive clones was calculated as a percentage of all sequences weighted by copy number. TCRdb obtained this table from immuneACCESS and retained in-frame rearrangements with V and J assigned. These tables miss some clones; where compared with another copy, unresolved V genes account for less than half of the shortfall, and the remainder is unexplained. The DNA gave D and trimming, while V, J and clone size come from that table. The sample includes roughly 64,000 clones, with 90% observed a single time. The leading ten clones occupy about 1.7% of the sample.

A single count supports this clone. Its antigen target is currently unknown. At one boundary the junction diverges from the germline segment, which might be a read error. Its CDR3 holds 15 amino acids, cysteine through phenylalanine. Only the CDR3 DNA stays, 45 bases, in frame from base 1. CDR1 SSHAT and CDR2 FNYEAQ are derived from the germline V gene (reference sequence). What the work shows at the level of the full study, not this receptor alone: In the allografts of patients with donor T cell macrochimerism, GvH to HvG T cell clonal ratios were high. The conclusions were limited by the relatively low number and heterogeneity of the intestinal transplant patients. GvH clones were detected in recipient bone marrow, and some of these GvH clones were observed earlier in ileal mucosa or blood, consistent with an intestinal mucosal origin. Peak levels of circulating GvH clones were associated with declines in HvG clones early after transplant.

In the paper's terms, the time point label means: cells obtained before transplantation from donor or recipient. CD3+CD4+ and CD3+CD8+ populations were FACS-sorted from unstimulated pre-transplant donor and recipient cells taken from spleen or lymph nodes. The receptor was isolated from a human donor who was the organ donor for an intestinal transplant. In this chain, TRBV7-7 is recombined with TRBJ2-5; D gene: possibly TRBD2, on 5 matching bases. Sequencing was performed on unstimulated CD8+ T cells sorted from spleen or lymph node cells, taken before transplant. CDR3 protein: CASTLRGRTGETQYF. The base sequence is TGTGCTAGCACCCTTAGAGGCAGGACGGGGGAGACCCAGTACTTC.